This T cell receptor beta chain is drawn from a study of blood T cells in healthy people across ages. Notes on the study in general: Among T cells, TCR beta diversity per million cells dropped roughly linearly as age rose. Investigators treated diversity estimates from one million T cells as underestimates. Long-lived donors carried more naive CD4+ cells and greater diversity than aged donors.

Using a J-beta primer mix together with a sample-barcoded 5' primer, a second PCR was run for roughly 6 to 11 cycles. TCRdb recomputed calls from the 5' RACE reads with MiXCR, one row per CDR3 protein. The data contain around 780,000 distinct CDR3 sequences, roughly three fifths of them singletons. Ten or more counts support this clonotype. Antigen: not known. This may be a read error, as it is one base from a much larger clone. V was clipped by 0 bases and J by 0 bases, with 6 bases between them. The CDR3 covers 16 residues. Germline CDR1 and CDR2: LGHNA and YNFKEQ. This clonotype was obtained from a man aged 40-49 years in good health. The sequenced sample was blood. The genes are TRBV4-2 and TRBJ2-6; D remains ambiguous. The CDR3 spells CASSQDEASGANVLTF. CDR3 nucleotide sequence: TGTGCCAGCAGCCAAGATGAGGCCTCTGGGGCCAACGTCCTGACTTTC.